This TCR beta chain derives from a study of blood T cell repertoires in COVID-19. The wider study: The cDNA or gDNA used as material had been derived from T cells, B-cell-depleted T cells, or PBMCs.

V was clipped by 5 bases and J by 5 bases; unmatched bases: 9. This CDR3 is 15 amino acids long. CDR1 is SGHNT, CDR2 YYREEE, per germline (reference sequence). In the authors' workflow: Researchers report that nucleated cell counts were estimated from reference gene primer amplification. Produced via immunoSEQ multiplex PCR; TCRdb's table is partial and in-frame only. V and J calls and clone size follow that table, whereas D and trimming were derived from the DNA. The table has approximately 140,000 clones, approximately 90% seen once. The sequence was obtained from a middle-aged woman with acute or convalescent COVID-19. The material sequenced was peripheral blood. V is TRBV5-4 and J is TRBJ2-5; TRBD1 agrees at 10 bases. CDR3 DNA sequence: TGTGCCAGCAGACCGGTGACAGGGGGCAGGGAGACCCAGTACTTC. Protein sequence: CASRPVTGGRETQYF.